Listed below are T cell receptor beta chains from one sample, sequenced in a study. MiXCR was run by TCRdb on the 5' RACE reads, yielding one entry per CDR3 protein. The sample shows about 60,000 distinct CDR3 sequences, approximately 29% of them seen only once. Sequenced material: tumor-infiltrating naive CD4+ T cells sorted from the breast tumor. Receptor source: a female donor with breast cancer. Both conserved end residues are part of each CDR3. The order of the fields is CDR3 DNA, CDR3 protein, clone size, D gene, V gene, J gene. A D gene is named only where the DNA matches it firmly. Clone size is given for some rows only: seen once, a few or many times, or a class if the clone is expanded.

CDR3nt: TGTGCCAGCAGTGAAGTGGCTCGGGGGAACACTGAAGCTTTCTTT
CDR3aa: CASSEVARGNTEAFF
abundance: few
d_gene: .
v_gene: TRBV6-1
j_gene: TRBJ1-1

CDR3nt: TGTGCCAGCAGCGAGAGACTGGTGACTAGCGGGGTGGACGAGCAGTACTTC
CDR3aa: CASSERLVTSGVDEQYF
abundance: few
d_gene: TRBD2
v_gene: TRBV7-2
j_gene: TRBJ2-7

CDR3nt: TGTGCCAGCAGCCTACAGAGCGCGAGGGTCCACTTT
CDR3aa: CASSLQSARVHF
abundance: few
d_gene: .
v_gene: TRBV12-3/TRBV12-4
j_gene: TRBJ1-6

CDR3nt: TGTGCCAGCAGCCAAGGAGGGTTCGGTGGCTACACCTTC
CDR3aa: CASSQGGFGGYTF
abundance: .
d_gene: .
v_gene: TRBV3-1
j_gene: TRBJ1-2

CDR3nt: TGTGCCAGCAGCCAGGATTCAGTCGGCTCCTACAATGAGCAGTTCTTC
CDR3aa: CASSQDSVGSYNEQFF
abundance: .
d_gene: .
v_gene: TRBV4-2
j_gene: TRBJ2-1

CDR3nt: TGTGCCAGCAGCCGAATCCGACAGGCAGAAGCTTTCTTT
CDR3aa: CASSRIRQAEAFF
abundance: .
d_gene: .
v_gene: TRBV7-2
j_gene: TRBJ1-1

CDR3nt: TGTGCCAGCAGCTTACAGAAACAGGGGAGCACTGAAGCTTTCTTT
CDR3aa: CASSLQKQGSTEAFF
abundance: .
d_gene: TRBD1
v_gene: TRBV7-3
j_gene: TRBJ1-1

CDR3nt: TGTGCCAGCAGCTTGGACAGGGCACGAAAACTGTTTTTT
CDR3aa: CASSLDRARKLFF
abundance: few
d_gene: TRBD1
v_gene: TRBV6-5
j_gene: TRBJ1-4

CDR3nt: TGTGCCAGCAGCTTACAGGGAGAAGCTTTCTTT
CDR3aa: CASSLQGEAFF
abundance: .
d_gene: .
v_gene: TRBV7-9
j_gene: TRBJ1-1

CDR3nt: TGCAGTGCTAGAGGCCTCAAGGCGTACAATGAGCAGTTCTTC
CDR3aa: CSARGLKAYNEQFF
abundance: .
d_gene: .
v_gene: TRBV20-1
j_gene: TRBJ2-1

CDR3nt: TGCAGTGCTCTCCAGGGACGGGTCCAAGAGACCCAGTACTTC
CDR3aa: CSALQGRVQETQYF
abundance: few
d_gene: .
v_gene: TRBV20-1
j_gene: TRBJ2-5

CDR3nt: TGTGCCAGTAGTATAATGGGAGCCGGGGAGCTGTTTTTT
CDR3aa: CASSIMGAGELFF
abundance: few
d_gene: .
v_gene: TRBV19
j_gene: TRBJ2-2

CDR3nt: TGCGCCAGCAGCTTGACCGTGGGACAGGGGTCCTACGAGCAGTACTTC
CDR3aa: CASSLTVGQGSYEQYF
abundance: many
d_gene: TRBD1
v_gene: TRBV5-1
j_gene: TRBJ2-7

CDR3nt: TGCGCCAGCAGCCAAGCCTCGGGAGGCCGACCGGAGCAGTTCTTC
CDR3aa: CASSQASGGRPEQFF
abundance: .
d_gene: TRBD2
v_gene: TRBV4-3
j_gene: TRBJ2-1

CDR3nt: TGTGCCAGCAGTTTCGCGGGCTTGAACACTGAAGCTTTCTTT
CDR3aa: CASSFAGLNTEAFF
abundance: .
d_gene: .
v_gene: TRBV28
j_gene: TRBJ1-1

CDR3nt: TGCGCCAGCAGCCAACTCGGGACTAGGTCCTACAATGAGCAGTTCTTC
CDR3aa: CASSQLGTRSYNEQFF
abundance: few
d_gene: TRBD2
v_gene: TRBV4-3
j_gene: TRBJ2-1

CDR3nt: TGTGCCAGCAGTTTTCCTCTAGCGGGAGGGCCGACGCCGACTTCCAATGAGCAGTTCTTC
CDR3aa: CASSFPLAGGPTPTSNEQFF
abundance: .
d_gene: TRBD2
v_gene: TRBV28
j_gene: TRBJ2-1

CDR3nt: TGCAGTGCTAGAGATTACAGGGGGTTGGAGACCCAGTACTTC
CDR3aa: CSARDYRGLETQYF
abundance: few
d_gene: TRBD1
v_gene: TRBV20-1
j_gene: TRBJ2-5

CDR3nt: TGTGCCAGCAGCTCCCGTGGCGGGGCGCTTATGAACACTGAAGCTTTCTTT
CDR3aa: CASSSRGGALMNTEAFF
abundance: few
d_gene: .
v_gene: TRBV21-1
j_gene: TRBJ1-1

CDR3nt: TGCGCCAGCAGACCGCTTGGGACGGTCTCCTACAATGAGCAGTTCTTC
CDR3aa: CASRPLGTVSYNEQFF
abundance: few
d_gene: .
v_gene: TRBV5-1
j_gene: TRBJ2-1

CDR3nt: TGTGCCAGCAGTTTAAGGCTAGCGGGTATGGATGAGCAGTTCTTC
CDR3aa: CASSLRLAGMDEQFF
abundance: few
d_gene: TRBD2
v_gene: TRBV12-3/TRBV12-4
j_gene: TRBJ2-1

CDR3nt: TGTGCCAGCAGCTCGACCCCCCGCGATACGCAGTATTTT
CDR3aa: CASSSTPRDTQYF
abundance: .
d_gene: .
v_gene: TRBV5-4
j_gene: TRBJ2-3

CDR3nt: TGTGCCAGTAGTATGGCTAGCGGGGGAGCCACAGATACGCAGTATTTT
CDR3aa: CASSMASGGATDTQYF
abundance: few
d_gene: TRBD2
v_gene: TRBV19
j_gene: TRBJ2-3

CDR3nt: TGTGCCAGCAGCCCGAGGAGCGGGGGGATCTCAACCTACAATGAGCAGTTCTTC
CDR3aa: CASSPRSGGISTYNEQFF
abundance: .
d_gene: TRBD2
v_gene: TRBV7-3
j_gene: TRBJ2-1

CDR3nt: TGCAGTGCTACCCCCGGTCTTGTGGTCGGCACCGGGGAGCTGTTTTTT
CDR3aa: CSATPGLVVGTGELFF
abundance: .
d_gene: .
v_gene: TRBV20-1
j_gene: TRBJ2-2

CDR3nt: TGCAGTGCTAGAGATAGGTTAACGGGAGAGACCGGGGAGCTGTTTTTT
CDR3aa: CSARDRLTGETGELFF
abundance: .
d_gene: .
v_gene: TRBV20-1
j_gene: TRBJ2-2

CDR3nt: TGTGCCAGCAAGTCTGGGGGACTCGGACCCGGGGAGCTGTTTTTT
CDR3aa: CASKSGGLGPGELFF
abundance: .
d_gene: .
v_gene: TRBV28
j_gene: TRBJ2-2

CDR3nt: TGCGCCAGCAGCTTGGGAGGACAGCCGAACACTGAAGCTTTCTTT
CDR3aa: CASSLGGQPNTEAFF
abundance: few
d_gene: .
v_gene: TRBV5-1
j_gene: TRBJ1-1

CDR3nt: TGCGCCAGCAGCCCGCAATGGGGCGGGTCTGGCGCCTACAATGAGCAGTTCTTC
CDR3aa: CASSPQWGGSGAYNEQFF
abundance: medium-sized
d_gene: .
v_gene: TRBV5-1
j_gene: TRBJ2-1

CDR3nt: TGTGCCAGCTTCACCCAGGGGGCGCGTTTCGCCGAGCAGTACTTC
CDR3aa: CASFTQGARFAEQYF
abundance: few
d_gene: TRBD1
v_gene: TRBV6-1
j_gene: TRBJ2-7

CDR3nt: TGTGCCAGCAGCGGAGCGGGAGGATATGAGCAGTTCTTC
CDR3aa: CASSGAGGYEQFF
abundance: many
d_gene: TRBD2
v_gene: TRBV9
j_gene: TRBJ2-1

CDR3nt: TGTGCCAGCAGTTCCTCGAGTTGGGGGGGCGCAAAGGGCGGCTACACCTTC
CDR3aa: CASSSSSWGGAKGGYTF
abundance: .
d_gene: .
v_gene: TRBV12-3/TRBV12-4
j_gene: TRBJ1-2

CDR3nt: TGTGCCAGCACCCTCCGGCATCTTGGGGGGGAGGTGAACACTGAAGCTCTCTTT
CDR3aa: CASTLRHLGGEVNTEALF
abundance: .
d_gene: .
v_gene: TRBV12-3/TRBV12-4
j_gene: TRBJ1-1

CDR3nt: TGTGCCAGCAGCTTGGTCGACGGGGGTGAGCAGTTCTTC
CDR3aa: CASSLVDGGEQFF
abundance: .
d_gene: .
v_gene: TRBV5-6
j_gene: TRBJ2-1

CDR3nt: TGTGCCAGCAGCTTGGGGGAGACCCGCCTCATGAACATTGAAGCTTTCTTT
CDR3aa: CASSLGETRLMNIEAFF
abundance: .
d_gene: .
v_gene: TRBV5-6
j_gene: TRBJ1-1

CDR3nt: TGTGCCAGCAGAAACACAGGGGGCACGCTAGCCAAAAACATTCAGTACTTC
CDR3aa: CASRNTGGTLAKNIQYF
abundance: .
d_gene: TRBD1
v_gene: TRBV6-6
j_gene: TRBJ2-4

CDR3nt: TGTGCCAGCAAGAGGGGAGCGGACACTGAAGCTTTCTTT
CDR3aa: CASKRGADTEAFF
abundance: few
d_gene: .
v_gene: TRBV21-1
j_gene: TRBJ1-1

CDR3nt: TGTGCCAGCATCGACAGGGGAGGTGGCTATGGCTACACCTTC
CDR3aa: CASIDRGGGYGYTF
abundance: .
d_gene: TRBD1
v_gene: TRBV6-1
j_gene: TRBJ1-2

CDR3nt: TGTGCCAGCAGACCGAGGGGGATTAGCCAAGAGACCCAGTACTTC
CDR3aa: CASRPRGISQETQYF
abundance: few
d_gene: .
v_gene: TRBV7-9
j_gene: TRBJ2-5

CDR3nt: TGTGCCAGCAGTCCTAGCGGGGGGGCCTACAATGAGCAGTTCTTC
CDR3aa: CASSPSGGAYNEQFF
abundance: .
d_gene: TRBD2
v_gene: TRBV12-3/TRBV12-4
j_gene: TRBJ2-1

CDR3nt: TGCGCCAGCGTTCGGGGGGGAATGACAGATACGCAGTATTTT
CDR3aa: CASVRGGMTDTQYF
abundance: .
d_gene: TRBD2
v_gene: TRBV5-1
j_gene: TRBJ2-3

CDR3nt: TGCGCCAGCGGACAAGGACAGGGAATAGAGACCCAGTACTTC
CDR3aa: CASGQGQGIETQYF
abundance: few
d_gene: TRBD1
v_gene: TRBV5-1
j_gene: TRBJ2-5

CDR3nt: TGTGCCAGCAGTCCTCAACTTCCAGGGACGGGACTAGGGGTAAACACTGAAGCTTTCTTT
CDR3aa: CASSPQLPGTGLGVNTEAFF
abundance: .
d_gene: .
v_gene: TRBV6-5
j_gene: TRBJ1-1

CDR3nt: TGTGCCAGCACCCCAAGAGGGGATACGCAGTATTTT
CDR3aa: CASTPRGDTQYF
abundance: .
d_gene: .
v_gene: TRBV7-2
j_gene: TRBJ2-3

CDR3nt: TGTGCCAGCAGGAGGGAGAGAACGAACACCGGGGAGCTGTTTTTT
CDR3aa: CASRRERTNTGELFF
abundance: .
d_gene: .
v_gene: TRBV2
j_gene: TRBJ2-2

CDR3nt: TGTGCCAGCAGCTTGGCGGACATGAGGGAGCAGTACTTC
CDR3aa: CASSLADMREQYF
abundance: .
d_gene: .
v_gene: TRBV7-3
j_gene: TRBJ2-7

CDR3nt: TGCGCCAGCAGCTTACAGACAAAATCCATGAACACTGAAGCTTTCTTT
CDR3aa: CASSLQTKSMNTEAFF
abundance: few
d_gene: .
v_gene: TRBV5-1
j_gene: TRBJ1-1

CDR3nt: TGTGCCAGCAGCATGGGGGGACTAGCGGGGGGCTCGGAAAATGAGCAGTTCTTC
CDR3aa: CASSMGGLAGGSENEQFF
abundance: few
d_gene: TRBD2
v_gene: TRBV5-4
j_gene: TRBJ2-1

CDR3nt: TGTGCCAGTCTGGACAGGGCCCTCCCGGCGGCCTTC
CDR3aa: CASLDRALPAAF
abundance: .
d_gene: TRBD1
v_gene: TRBV19
j_gene: TRBJ1-2

CDR3nt: TGTGCCAGCAGCCAGACTAGCGGGTCCTACAATGAGCAGTTCTTC
CDR3aa: CASSQTSGSYNEQFF
abundance: .
d_gene: TRBD2
v_gene: TRBV5-6
j_gene: TRBJ2-1

CDR3nt: TGTGCCAGCAGCTTGTGGGGCGGCGGGACAGACTATGGCTACACCTTC
CDR3aa: CASSLWGGGTDYGYTF
abundance: .
d_gene: TRBD1
v_gene: TRBV5-6
j_gene: TRBJ1-2

CDR3nt: TGCGCCAGCAGCAGACAGGGGGCTGGGAACACTGAAGCTTTCTTT
CDR3aa: CASSRQGAGNTEAFF
abundance: many
d_gene: TRBD1
v_gene: TRBV5-1
j_gene: TRBJ1-1

CDR3nt: TGCGCCAGCAGCTTTATGTCGTTAGGGCTGAACACTGAAGCTTTCTTT
CDR3aa: CASSFMSLGLNTEAFF
abundance: many
d_gene: .
v_gene: TRBV5-1
j_gene: TRBJ1-1

CDR3nt: TGCAGTGCGTTTCTAGCGGGAGTCACAGATACGCAGTATTTT
CDR3aa: CSAFLAGVTDTQYF
abundance: .
d_gene: TRBD2
v_gene: TRBV20-1
j_gene: TRBJ2-3

CDR3nt: TGCAGTTTCCGGGGGGGCGTGGAGACCCAGTACTTC
CDR3aa: CSFRGGVETQYF
abundance: few
d_gene: TRBD2
v_gene: TRBV20-1
j_gene: TRBJ2-5

CDR3nt: TGCAGTGCTAGACCGGGACTAGCGATAGATACGCAGTATTTT
CDR3aa: CSARPGLAIDTQYF
abundance: .
d_gene: TRBD2
v_gene: TRBV20-1
j_gene: TRBJ2-3

CDR3nt: TGCGCCAGCAGCCCCCAACCGGGACAGGGATCCACCGGGGAGCTGTTTTTT
CDR3aa: CASSPQPGQGSTGELFF
abundance: medium-sized
d_gene: TRBD1
v_gene: TRBV5-1
j_gene: TRBJ2-2

CDR3nt: TGCAGTGCTCCAATCATAGGGGGGGGGCTCACAGATACGCAGTATTTT
CDR3aa: CSAPIIGGGLTDTQYF
abundance: few
d_gene: .
v_gene: TRBV20-1
j_gene: TRBJ2-3

CDR3nt: TGTGCCAGCAGTTCAGGCCTCTTGGGCTACACCTTC
CDR3aa: CASSSGLLGYTF
abundance: .
d_gene: .
v_gene: TRBV6-5
j_gene: TRBJ1-2

CDR3nt: TGTGCCAGCACCAGGGGTGCCAGCACAGATACGCAGTATTTT
CDR3aa: CASTRGASTDTQYF
abundance: once
d_gene: .
v_gene: TRBV2
j_gene: TRBJ2-3